Detailed here is one T cell receptor beta chain. The antigen is not known. This sample is drawn from a study of OX40 agonist ivuxolimab in advanced cancers. Study summary: An anti-OX40 (CD134) antibody with agonistic activity, ivuxolimab, was administered to patients.

Sequencing was performed with immunoSEQ multiplex PCR; in TCRdb, only in-frame clones are kept and a portion is missing. The sample contains roughly 50,000 clones, roughly 88% of which appear only once. Findings and limits, study-wide: Patients with a partial response at 0.1-3.0 mg/kg had among the lowest clonal expansion. Nonresponders, in some cases, also had low normalized T-cell clonal expansion. Relative to CD4+, CD8+ T cells held more expanded clones on average.

The sequence came from an adult with an advanced solid tumor such as melanoma, head and neck, liver or kidney cancer. This specimen was CD4+ or CD8+ T cells sorted from blood, taken in a trial of the OX40 agonist ivuxolimab.

The CDR3 DNA follows: TGTGCCAGCACCATGATCTCCTATAATTCACCCCTCCACTTT. As protein: CASTMISYNSPLHF. The chain joins TRBV28 to TRBJ1-6, with D unresolved. Germline V gives CDR1 MDHEN, CDR2 SYDVKM. Trimming cost V 7 bases and J 0 bases, with 7 bases left between them. There are 14 residues in the CDR3.